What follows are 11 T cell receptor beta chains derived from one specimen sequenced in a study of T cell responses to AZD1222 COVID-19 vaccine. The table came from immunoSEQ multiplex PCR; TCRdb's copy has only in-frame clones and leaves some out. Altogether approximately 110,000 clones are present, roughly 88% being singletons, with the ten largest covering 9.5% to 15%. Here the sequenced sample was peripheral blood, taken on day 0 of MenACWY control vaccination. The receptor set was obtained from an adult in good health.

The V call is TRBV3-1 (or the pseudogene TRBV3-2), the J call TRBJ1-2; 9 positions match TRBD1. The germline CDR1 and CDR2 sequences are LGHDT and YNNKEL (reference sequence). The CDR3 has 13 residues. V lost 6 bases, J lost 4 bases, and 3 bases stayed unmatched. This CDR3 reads CASRGTGSYGYTF. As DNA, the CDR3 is TGTGCCAGCAGAGGGACAGGGTCCTATGGCTACACCTTC.

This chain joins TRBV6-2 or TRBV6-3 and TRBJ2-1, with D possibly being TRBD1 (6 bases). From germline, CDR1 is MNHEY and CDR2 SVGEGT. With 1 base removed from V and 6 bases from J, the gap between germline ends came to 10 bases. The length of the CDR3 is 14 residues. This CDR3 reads CASSYLQGGNEQFF. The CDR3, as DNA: TGTGCCAGCAGTTACTTACAGGGCGGCAATGAGCAGTTCTTC.

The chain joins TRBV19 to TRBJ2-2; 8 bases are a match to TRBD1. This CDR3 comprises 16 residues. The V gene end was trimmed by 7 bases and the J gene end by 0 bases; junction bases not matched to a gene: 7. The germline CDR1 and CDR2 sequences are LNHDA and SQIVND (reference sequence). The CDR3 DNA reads TGTGCCAGTAATCAGGGGGCTGTGACGAACACCGGGGAGCTGTTTTTT. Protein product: CASNQGAVTNTGELFF.

In DNA form, the CDR3 reads TGTGCCAGTAGCCGAGAGGTGGGGTATGGCTACACCTTC. Its protein is CASSREVGYGYTF. The J gene is TRBJ1-2, the V gene TRBV19; no reliable D call. CDR3 size: 13 residues. With 6 bases removed from V and 5 bases from J, the gap between germline ends came to 13 bases. Per germline, CDR1 LNHDA and CDR2 SQIVND (reference sequence).

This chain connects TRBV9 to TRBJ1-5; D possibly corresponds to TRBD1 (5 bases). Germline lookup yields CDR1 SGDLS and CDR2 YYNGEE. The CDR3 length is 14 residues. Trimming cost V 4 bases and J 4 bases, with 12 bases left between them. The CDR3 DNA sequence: TGTGCCAGCAGCCCCTGGGGGGGAAATCAGCCCCAGCATTTT. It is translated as CASSPWGGNQPQHF. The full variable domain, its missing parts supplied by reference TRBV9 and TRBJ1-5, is DSGVTQTPKHLITATGQRVTLRCSPRSGDLSVYWYQQSLDQGLQFLIQYYNGEERAKGNILERFSAQQFPDLHSELNLSSLELGDSALYFCASSPWGGNQPQHFGDGTRLSIL.

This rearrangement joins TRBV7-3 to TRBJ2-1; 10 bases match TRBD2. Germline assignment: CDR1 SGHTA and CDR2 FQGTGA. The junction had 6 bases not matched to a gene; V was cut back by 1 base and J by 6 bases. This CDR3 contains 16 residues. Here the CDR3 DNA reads TGTGCCAGCAGCTTAAGCGCTAGCGGGAGTTTCAATGAGCAGTTCTTC. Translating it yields CASSLSASGSFNEQFF.

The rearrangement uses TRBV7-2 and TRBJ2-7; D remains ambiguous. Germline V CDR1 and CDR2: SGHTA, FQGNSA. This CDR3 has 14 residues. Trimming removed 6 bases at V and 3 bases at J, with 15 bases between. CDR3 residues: CASRSPGGLYEQYF. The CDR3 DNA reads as TGTGCCAGCAGGTCCCCGGGCGGCCTCTACGAGCAGTACTTC. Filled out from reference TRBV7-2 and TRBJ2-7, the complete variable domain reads GAGVSQSPSNKVTEKGKDVELRCDPISGHTALYWYRQSLGQGLEFLIYFQGNSAPDKSGLPSDRFSAERTGGSVSTLTIQRTQQEDSAVYLCASRSPGGLYEQYFGPGTRLTVT.

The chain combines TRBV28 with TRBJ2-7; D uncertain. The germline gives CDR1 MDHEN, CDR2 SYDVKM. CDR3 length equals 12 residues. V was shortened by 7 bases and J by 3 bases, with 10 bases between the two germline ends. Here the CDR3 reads CASTTVSYEQYF. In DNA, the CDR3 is TGTGCCAGCACCACCGTGAGCTACGAGCAGTACTTC. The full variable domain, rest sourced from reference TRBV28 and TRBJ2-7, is DVKVTQSSRYLVKRTGEKVFLECVQDMDHENMFWYRQDPGLGLRLIYFSYDVKMKEKGDIPEGYSVSREKKERFSLILESASTNQTSMYLCASTTVSYEQYFGPGTRLTVT.

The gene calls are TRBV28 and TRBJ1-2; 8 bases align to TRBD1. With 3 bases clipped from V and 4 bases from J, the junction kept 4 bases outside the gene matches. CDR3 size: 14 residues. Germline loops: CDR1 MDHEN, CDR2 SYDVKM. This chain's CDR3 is CASSFGGQVYGYTF. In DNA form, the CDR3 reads TGTGCCAGCAGTTTTGGGGGACAGGTCTATGGCTACACCTTC.

In nucleotides, the CDR3 is TGTGCCAGCAGCCGACTAGTTCAAGAGACCCAGTACTTC. It is translated as CASSRLVQETQYF. The chain employs TRBV11-2 and TRBJ2-5, with D possibly TRBD2 on 6 matching bases. V was pared by 5 bases and J by 2 bases, with 9 bases between. This CDR3 spans 13 amino acids. Looked up from germline, CDR1 is SGHAT and CDR2 is FQNNGV.

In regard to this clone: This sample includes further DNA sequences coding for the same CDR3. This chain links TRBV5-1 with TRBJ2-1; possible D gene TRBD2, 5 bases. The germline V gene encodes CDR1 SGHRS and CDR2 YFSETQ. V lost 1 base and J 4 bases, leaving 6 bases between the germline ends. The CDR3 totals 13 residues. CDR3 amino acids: CASSLTGYNEQFF. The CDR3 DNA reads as TGCGCCAGCAGCTTGACGGGGTACAATGAGCAGTTCTTC.